These 28 T cell receptor beta chains came from one sample sequenced in a study of cytomegalovirus exposure and HLA in healthy donors. In the PCR, 60 Vbeta and 13 Jbeta primers were used. Assay used: immunoSEQ multiplex PCR; TCRdb lists only in-frame clones, some missing. The sample shows 150,000 to 200,000 clones, approximately 78% of them seen only once. The material sequenced was PBMCs. These receptors came from a woman aged 25 to 39 in good health and CMV-seropositive.

The chain has TRBV5-6 and TRBJ1-5; D perhaps matches TRBD1 (5 bases). The CDR3 is made up of 15 amino acids. Germline V lookup: CDR1 SGHDT, CDR2 YYEEEE. V was shortened by 0 bases and J by 6 bases, with 13 bases between the two germline ends. The CDR3, as DNA: TGTGCCAGCAGCTTGGGCCCAGGGTCGTTTCAGCCCCAGCATTTT. Protein: CASSLGPGSFQPQHF.

The chain has TRBV2 and TRBJ1-2, with TRBD1 identical over 7 bases. The CDR3 totals 14 residues. The germline V gene encodes CDR1 SNHLY and CDR2 FYNNEI. V was clipped by 4 bases and J by 7 bases; unmatched bases: 9. The CDR3 DNA reads TGTGCCAGCAGTGTCTCGACAGGGAGTCCTGGCTACACCTTC. It translates to CASSVSTGSPGYTF.

The chain has TRBV9 and TRBJ2-1, with 8 bases lining up with TRBD2. CDR3 size: 15 residues. V dropped 1 base and J dropped 3; count of bases not matched to a gene: 3. Looked up from germline, CDR1 is SGDLS and CDR2 is YYNGEE. CDR3 DNA: TGTGCCAGCAGCGTATCCGGGACTAGCTACAATGAGCAGTTCTTC. This translates into CASSVSGTSYNEQFF.

On this clone: Compared with germline, one end of the junction differs, possibly owing to a read error. The sample has other DNA sequences that encode this CDR3 too. J is TRBJ2-1 and V is TRBV7-8; weak D call: TRBD2 (5 bases). Per the germline V gene, CDR1 is SGHVS and CDR2 is FQNEAQ. CDR3 size: 15 residues. DNA of the CDR3: TGCGCCAGCAGCTTAGCTCCCGGGGATTACAATGAGCAGTTCTTC. It translates to CASSLAPGDYNEQFF.

There are a few counts of this clone. The chain couples TRBV6-6 to TRBJ2-7, with 7 bases lining up with TRBD1. The CDR3 spans 15 residues. Trimming cost V 0 bases and J 5 bases; bases outside gene matches: 7. Germline CDR1 and CDR2: MNHNY and SVGAGI (reference sequence). The CDR3 DNA reads TGTGCCAGCAGTTACTCACAGGGGCTCTCGGACGAGCAGTACTTC. This gives the protein CASSYSQGLSDEQYF.

V gene TRBV5-6 combines with J gene TRBJ2-7; 9 bases fit TRBD1. The CDR3 is made up of 16 amino acids. Looked up from germline, CDR1 is SGHDT and CDR2 is YYEEEE. The ends lost 0 bases at V and 3 bases at J; junction bases unmatched: 7. For the CDR3, the DNA is TGTGCCAGCAGCTTGGAGACAGGGGGAGATTACTACGAGCAGTACTTC. Its translation is CASSLETGGDYYEQYF.

The table lists this clone with a few counts. V is TRBV28 and J is TRBJ2-7, with TRBD2 matching 9 bases. There are 15 residues in the CDR3. V lost 4 bases to trimming and J lost 4 bases; unmatched junction nucleotides: 8. CDR1 MDHEN and CDR2 SYDVKM come from the germline V gene. This CDR3 reads CASSSSGLAEYEQYF. CDR3 DNA: TGTGCCAGCAGTTCCTCGGGACTAGCTGAATACGAGCAGTACTTC.

The CDR3 sequence: CASSSRVAGEQYF. DNA for the CDR3: TGTGCCAGCAGCTCGAGGGTAGCCGGGGAGCAGTACTTC. The rearrangement joins TRBV11-3 to TRBJ2-7, with D perhaps TRBD2 (5 bases). Germline V gene lookup returns CDR1 SGHNT and CDR2 YENEEA. This CDR3 region has 13 residues. The germline V and J ends were trimmed by 4 bases and 7 bases, with 14 bases remaining between them.

J is TRBJ2-1 and V is TRBV6-5; 11 bases map to TRBD2. Germline assignment: CDR1 MNHEY and CDR2 SVGAGI. V lost 6 bases to trimming and J lost 4 bases; unmatched junction nucleotides: 5. This CDR3 has 15 residues. CDR3 amino acids: CASRTSGGDYNEQFF. The DNA for the CDR3 is TGTGCCAGCAGAACTAGCGGGGGAGATTACAATGAGCAGTTCTTC.

The chain carries TRBV6-5 and TRBJ2-7, with TRBD2 identical over 7 bases. The CDR3 runs 14 residues. Germline CDR1 reads MNHEY; CDR2 reads SVGAGI. The trim removed 5 bases at V and 7 bases at J, leaving 11 bases unmatched. The CDR3 DNA reads TGTGCCAGCAGTCCTTTGGGGGAGGGTCGAGAGCAGTACTTC. Residues: CASSPLGEGREQYF.

The V call is TRBV6-1, the J call TRBJ1-1; possibly TRBD1 for D (6 bases). V lost 5 bases to trimming and J lost 5 bases, with 12 bases between them. CDR1 is MNHNS, CDR2 SASEGT, per germline. This CDR3 comprises 13 residues. The CDR3 DNA reads as TGTGCCAGCAGTAAAAACAGGGATACTGAAGCTTTCTTT. It codes for CASSKNRDTEAFF.

The chain has TRBV5-1 and TRBJ2-7, with 8 bases that match TRBD1. Germline V lookup: CDR1 SGHRS, CDR2 YFSETQ. V dropped 2 bases and J dropped 5; count of bases not matched to a gene: 9. The CDR3 consists of 15 residues. DNA for the CDR3: TGCGCCAGCAGCTTAGTGGACAGGGAGTCGAACGAGCAGTACTTC. It yields the protein CASSLVDRESNEQYF.

The sample holds one count of this clone. The chain has TRBV5-6 and TRBJ1-3; D is ambiguous. CDR3 length equals 14 residues. CDR1 is SGHDT, CDR2 YYEEEE, per germline. The ends were cut back, 0 bases at V and 4 bases at J, with 8 bases in the middle. CDR3 loop: CASSLVAVGNTIYF. The CDR3 nucleotides are TGTGCCAGCAGCTTGGTGGCAGTCGGAAACACCATATATTTT.

J is TRBJ2-1 and V is TRBV5-1; 15 positions agree with TRBD2. The V segment lost 3 bases and the J segment 4 bases; nucleotides outside the gene matches: 5. This CDR3 is 17 amino acids long. Germline V CDR1 and CDR2: SGHRS, YFSETQ. DNA of the CDR3: TGCGCCAGCAGCTCCGGACTAGCGGGGGGGCTTTACAATGAGCAGTTCTTC. Translation gives CASSSGLAGGLYNEQFF.

This chain links TRBV7-8 with TRBJ2-7; TRBD1 agrees at 7 bases. The CDR3 runs 13 residues. Germline trimming cut 5 bases from V and 3 bases from J; bases unmatched to any gene: 4. The germline V gene encodes CDR1 SGHVS and CDR2 FQNEAQ. The CDR3 coding sequence is TGTGCCAGCAGCCTGGGACAGCTCTACGAGCAGTACTTC. Protein sequence: CASSLGQLYEQYF. Full variable domain (remainder filled in from reference TRBV7-8 and TRBJ2-7): GAGVSQSPRYKVAKRGQDVALRCDPISGHVSLFWYQQALGQGPEFLTYFQNEAQLDKSGLPSDRFFAERPEGSVSTLKIQRTQQEDSAVYLCASSLGQLYEQYFGPGTRLTVT.

This clone was seen a few times. The CDR3 sequence is CASSLGEFRGYTF. DNA of the CDR3: TGTGCCAGCAGTCTCGGGGAGTTCAGGGGCTACACCTTC. V usage is TRBV7-9 and J usage is TRBJ1-2; unclear D gene. V was clipped by 6 bases and J by 8 bases, with 16 bases between them. This CDR3 region has 13 residues. The germline V gene has CDR1 SEHNR and CDR2 FQNEAQ (reference sequence).

The chain combines TRBV7-3 with TRBJ2-7; D is possibly TRBD2 (6 bases). Trimming removed 1 base from V and 0 bases from J, with 7 bases in between. From germline, CDR1 is SGHTA and CDR2 FQGTGA. CDR3 length equals 14 residues. The CDR3 region is CASSLRGDSYEQYF. The CDR3 DNA follows: TGTGCCAGCAGCTTAAGGGGGGACTCCTACGAGCAGTACTTC.

The chain uses TRBV4-3 and TRBJ2-1; TRBD2 is a possible D gene (5 bases). Deletions cut 1 base from V and 0 bases from J, with 13 bases between. The CDR3 has 17 residues. The germline gives CDR1 LGHNA, CDR2 YSLEER. The CDR3 sequence is CASSQVASGSSYNEQFF. CDR3 coding DNA: TGCGCCAGCAGCCAAGTAGCGTCGGGTAGCTCCTACAATGAGCAGTTCTTC.

The chain links TRBV19 to TRBJ2-7; 12 positions agree with TRBD1. Germline CDR1 is LNHDA and CDR2 is SQIVND (reference sequence). The V segment lost 3 bases and the J segment 4 bases; nucleotides outside the gene matches: 4. This CDR3 contains 15 residues. The CDR3 loop reads CASSMWGQGAYEQYF. DNA of the CDR3: TGTGCCAGTAGTATGTGGGGACAGGGGGCGTACGAGCAGTACTTC.

The chain combines TRBV21-1 with TRBJ2-7; whether TRBD1, the table's D call, matches the DNA was not checked. TRBV21-1 is labeled a pseudogene. The CDR3 contains 18 residues. The CDR3 DNA is TGTGCCAGCAGCACCCCCAGGACAGGGGTTTCGAGTTCCTACGAGCAGTACTTC. This gives the protein CASSTPRTGVSSSYEQYF.

The chain combines TRBV29-1 with TRBJ1-4; D is undetermined. V dropped 6 bases and J dropped 4 bases, with 6 bases sitting between them. The CDR3 consists of 11 residues. Germline V gene lookup returns CDR1 SQVTM and CDR2 ANQGSEA. The CDR3 reads CSVGVNEKLFF. The DNA of the CDR3 is TGCAGCGTGGGCGTTAATGAAAAACTGTTTTTT.

The V call is TRBV19, the J call TRBJ2-1; possible D gene TRBD2, 6 bases. V was shortened by 2 bases and J by 4 bases, with 9 bases between the two germline ends. The CDR3 has 14 amino acids. The germline gives CDR1 LNHDA, CDR2 SQIVND (reference sequence). The chain's CDR3 is CASSINGLYNEQFF. The CDR3 coding sequence is TGTGCCAGTAGTATAAACGGACTATACAATGAGCAGTTCTTC.

CDR3 coding DNA: TGTGCCAGCAGTGAATCAGGGCCTGGAAACACCATATATTTT. This encodes CASSESGPGNTIYF. The chain is built from TRBV6-1 and TRBJ1-3; possible D gene TRBD1, 5 bases. V lost 2 bases and J 2 bases, leaving 7 bases between the germline ends. The CDR3 runs 14 residues. Germline V gives CDR1 MNHNS, CDR2 SASEGT.

A few counts support this clone. The rearrangement links TRBV30 to TRBJ2-2; D is ambiguous. Germline V gene data show CDR1 as GTSNPN and CDR2 as SVGIG (reference sequence). The CDR3 is 13 residues long. V dropped 0 bases and J dropped 7 bases, with 9 bases sitting between them. DNA of the CDR3: TGTGCCTGGAGTGTACTAAGGATCGGGGAGCTGTTTTTT. This codes for CAWSVLRIGELFF.

The chain is built from TRBV6-5 and TRBJ2-7; D gene unclear. The germline CDR1 and CDR2 sequences are MNHEY and SVGAGI. The CDR3 is 15 residues long. The V and J ends lost 4 bases and 0 bases respectively, with 13 bases between them. The CDR3 DNA reads as TGTGCCAGCAGTTTCACGCCCTCGAGCTCCTACGAGCAGTACTTC. Translation: CASSFTPSSSYEQYF.

V and J are TRBV11-2 and TRBJ2-4, with D tentatively TRBD2 (5 bases). Germline CDR1 and CDR2: SGHAT and FQNNGV. Trimming removed 3 bases from V and 1 base from J, with 19 bases in between. The CDR3 runs to 18 residues. Here the CDR3 reads CASSFFFHRAEAKNIQYF. In DNA form, the CDR3 reads TGTGCCAGCAGCTTTTTTTTCCACCGAGCGGAGGCCAAAAACATTCAGTACTTC.

This rearrangement joins TRBV5-5 to TRBJ2-1, with 7 bases lining up with TRBD2. The CDR3 is 14 amino acids. V dropped 2 bases and J dropped 9; count of bases not matched to a gene: 8. Germline assignment: CDR1 SGHKS and CDR2 YYEKEE (reference sequence). CDR3 loop: CASSFQAGDAEQFF. The DNA for the CDR3 is TGTGCCAGCAGCTTTCAGGCGGGAGATGCTGAGCAGTTCTTC. Looking up the rest from reference TRBV5-5 and TRBJ2-1 gives the full variable domain: DAGVTQSPTHLIKTRGQQVTLRCSPISGHKSVSWYQQVLGQGPQFIFQYYEKEERGRGNFPDRFSARQFPNYSSELNVNALLLGDSALYLCASSFQAGDAEQFFGPGTRLTVL.

The chain links TRBV6-1 to TRBJ2-7; D uncertain. CDR3 length equals 12 residues. The V end lost 0 bases, the J end lost 6 bases, and 6 bases lay between the germline ends. Germline values: CDR1 MNHNS, CDR2 SASEGT. CDR3: CASSEASGEQYF. CDR3 bases: TGTGCCAGCAGTGAAGCGTCGGGCGAGCAGTACTTC.